Listed below are T cell receptor beta chains from one sample, sequenced in a study of blood T cell repertoires in COVID-19. Libraries were prepared by immunoSEQ multiplex PCR; TCRdb keeps only in-frame clonotypes and omits some of them. Of 310,000 or so clones listed, around nine tenths are singletons. The sample comprised peripheral blood. Receptors were obtained from a woman in her 50s with active or convalescent COVID-19. Each CDR3 is given with its conserved first and last residue. The D gene is left open where the match is weak. The listing skips clone size in some rows; elsewhere it reads once, few, many or a size class.

d_gene,abundance,j_gene,v_gene,CDR3aa,CDR3nt
NA,NA,TRBJ1-5,TRBV2,CASRAPEGVQPQHF,TGTGCCAGCAGGGCACCTGAAGGGGTTCAGCCCCAGCATTTT
NA,NA,TRBJ2-7,TRBV2,CASSDTGLSYEQYF,TGTGCCAGCAGTGATACAGGGCTCTCCTACGAGCAGTACTTC
TRBD1,NA,TRBJ1-1,TRBV11-2,CASSSREGANTEAFF,TGTGCCAGCAGCTCACGGGAGGGGGCGAACACTGAAGCTTTCTTT
NA,NA,TRBJ2-7,TRBV18,CASSSVSSEQYF,TGTGCCAGCTCATCAGTCTCTTCCGAGCAGTACTTC
NA,NA,TRBJ1-1,TRBV19,CASSIVPGMRNTEAFF,TGTGCCAGTAGTATAGTTCCAGGGATGAGGAACACTGAAGCTTTCTTT
NA,NA,TRBJ1-5,TRBV2,CASSGQGMAISEPQHF,TGTGCCAGCAGTGGTCAGGGGATGGCCATCAGTGAGCCCCAGCATTTT
NA,NA,TRBJ1-3,TRBV11-2,CASSLLTGNTIYF,TGTGCCAGCAGCTTATTAACTGGAAACACCATATATTTT
TRBD2,NA,TRBJ2-2,TRBV5-4,CASSPETGLAGDTGELFF,TGTGCCAGCAGCCCGGAAACCGGACTAGCGGGGGACACCGGGGAGCTGTTTTTT
TRBD2,NA,TRBJ2-5,TRBV6-6,CASSRRTSGQGETQYF,TGTGCCAGCAGTCGACGGACTAGCGGGCAGGGAGAGACCCAGTACTTC
TRBD1,NA,TRBJ1-4,TRBV9,CASSPRTGTGNEKLFF,TGTGCCAGCAGCCCCCGCACCGGGACAGGGAATGAAAAACTGTTTTTT
NA,NA,TRBJ2-3,TRBV9,CASSADLGTDTQYF,TGTGCCAGCAGCGCCGACTTGGGCACAGATACGCAGTATTTT
NA,NA,TRBJ2-7,TRBV19,CASSHQGSSYEQYF,TGTGCCAGTAGCCACCAGGGGAGCTCCTACGAGCAGTACTTC
TRBD2,NA,TRBJ2-3,TRBV9,CASSPGTSGITDTQYF,TGTGCCAGCAGCCCAGGGACTAGCGGGATCACAGATACGCAGTATTTT
NA,NA,TRBJ1-1,TRBV10-3,CAIRRLNGDTEAFF,TGTGCCATCAGACGACTAAACGGGGACACTGAAGCTTTCTTT
NA,NA,TRBJ1-1,TRBV6-5,CASTQYGGDTEAFF,TGTGCCAGCACCCAGTATGGAGGGGATACTGAAGCTTTCTTT
NA,NA,TRBJ2-3,TRBV9,CASSVGGGSTDTQYF,TGTGCCAGCAGCGTTGGGGGAGGAAGCACAGATACGCAGTATTTT
TRBD1,NA,TRBJ2-7,TRBV5-1,CASSLPGGYEQYF,TGCGCCAGCAGCTTGCCAGGGGGCTACGAGCAGTACTTC
NA,NA,TRBJ2-7,TRBV18,CASSPEPHSSYEQYF,TGTGCCAGCTCACCCGAGCCGCACAGTTCCTACGAGCAGTACTTC
NA,NA,TRBJ2-2,TRBV11-3,CASSLDQSGELFF,TGTGCCAGCAGCTTAGATCAATCCGGGGAGCTGTTTTTT
NA,NA,TRBJ2-7,TRBV20-1,CSASSYEQYF,TGCAGTGCCAGCTCCTACGAGCAGTACTTC
TRBD1,once,TRBJ1-1,TRBV29-1,CSAPRGENTEAFF,TGCAGCGCTCCCAGGGGGGAGAACACTGAAGCTTTCTTT
NA,few,TRBJ2-7,TRBV10-1,CASSGGPYYEQYF,TGCGCCAGCAGTGGGGGGCCCTACTACGAGCAGTACTTC
NA,NA,TRBJ2-3,TRBV4-1,CASSRTSTGGGGDTQYF,TGCGCCAGCAGCCGGACCTCCACAGGGGGAGGGGGGGATACGCAGTATTTT
NA,once,TRBJ2-1,TRBV5-1,CASSLWGEAYNEQFF,TGCGCCAGCAGCTTGTGGGGGGAGGCCTACAATGAGCAGTTCTTC
NA,NA,TRBJ2-1,TRBV6-2/TRBV6-3,CASSPEGGWNNEQFF,TGTGCCAGCAGTCCGGAGGGCGGGTGGAACAATGAGCAGTTCTTC
TRBD1,NA,TRBJ1-4,TRBV4-1,CASSQVSGTGEMFF,TGCGCCAGCAGCCAAGTCTCGGGGACAGGGGAAATGTTTTTT
NA,NA,TRBJ1-6,TRBV7-9,CASSSSPGPPNSPLHF,TGTGCCAGCAGCTCGAGCCCGGGTCCTCCTAATTCACCCCTCCACTTT
NA,NA,TRBJ1-1,TRBV7-2,CASSLIRDTEAFF,TGTGCCAGCAGCTTAATCCGGGACACTGAAGCTTTCTTT
NA,NA,TRBJ1-2,TRBV21-1,CASSKRQGAGGYTF,TGTGCCAGCAGCAAGAGACAGGGGGCGGGTGGCTACACCTTC
NA,NA,TRBJ1-3,TRBV5-1,CGCRDTSGNTIYF,TGCGGTTGCCGGGACACCTCTGGAAACACCATATATTTT
TRBD1,NA,TRBJ1-1,TRBV7-9,CASSLRGQGATRAFF,TGTGCCAGCAGCTTACGAGGACAGGGAGCAACTCGGGCTTTCTTT
NA,NA,TRBJ1-3,TRBV4-1,CASSQDIEGFLTIYF,TGCGCCAGCAGCCAAGATATAGAGGGTTTCTTAACCATATATTTT
NA,NA,TRBJ2-3,TRBV5-4,CASSVAATSTDTQYF,TGTGCCAGCAGTGTCGCGGCGACTAGCACAGATACGCAGTATTTT